This TCR beta chain originates from a study of blood T cell repertoires in COVID-19. Across the whole study: The origin of the acute and convalescent COVID-19 samples was the United States, Italy and Spain. T cells, B-cell-depleted T cells, or PBMCs supplied cDNA or gDNA.

The V and J ends lost 5 bases and 2 bases, in that order; junction bases with no gene match: 1. The CDR3 spans 13 residues. Germline V gives CDR1 MDHEN, CDR2 SYDVKM. The assay was immunoSEQ multiplex PCR, and TCRdb's table has in-frame clones only and misses some. The sample carries about 210,000 clones, 92% recorded once. Sequenced: peripheral blood. The gene calls are TRBV28 and TRBJ1-2; 8 nucleotides line up with TRBD1. The receptor was derived from a man aged 25-45 years with acute or convalescent COVID-19. The CDR3: CASSRTGNYGYTF. The DNA for the CDR3 is TGTGCCAGCAGTAGGACAGGGAACTATGGCTACACCTTC.